This T cell receptor (beta chain) was retrieved from a study of lymphopenia after photon versus proton radiotherapy (dated by TCRdb to the late 2010s). As for the study more broadly: Photon and proton radiation therapy were compared by the study for their immunological effects in patients with gastrointestinal tumors who developed high-grade lymphopenia. The 15 to 25 patients in the cohort had gastrointestinal tumors, were treated with either photon or proton therapy, and subsequently developed lymphopenia. The goal of the study was to characterize the differences between the two radiation modalities in how they affect the immune system. General study outcomes and caveats: Relative stability during treatment was observed in proton-treated patients, whereas loss of naive T cells and TCR diversity and gain of effector/memory populations were observed in photon-treated patients. The survival association was assessed only in patients who died, and better survival with proton therapy was presented by the authors as a possibility rather than a demonstrated result. After the lymphocyte count nadir, photon-treated repertoires showed oligoclonal expansion, especially of CD8+ Temra cells, which drove the drop in diversity. Among patients across the cohort who died, overall survival time showed an inverse correlation with a larger post-nadir drop in TCR diversity.

A note on this clone: Its antigen is not yet known. No quality values exist for individual bases; no much larger clone is one base distant.

CDR1 and CDR2 are read off the germline V gene as SGHTA and FQGNSA. From the cysteine through the phenylalanine, the CDR3 covers 15 amino acids. CDR3 DNA is the only sequence kept; it has 45 bases, read in frame from the first base. At the junction V is shortened by 4 bases and J by 5 bases; bases outside the gene matches: 6. To prepare the library, the immunoSEQ multiplex PCR assay was applied. Alongside multiparametric flow cytometry, deep sequencing of rearranged TCR beta loci was used to profile the T cell repertoires. TCRdb re-hosts the immuneACCESS table, in-frame sequences only. Its copies lack some clones; in the studies checked, an unresolved V gene accounts for under half of them, and the cause for the rest is not known. A total of some 30,000 clones appear in this sample, over 75% of them only once. The ten largest clonotypes hold 14% of the sample.

The clonotype originates from a woman aged 65 to 85 with pancreatic cancer. The sequencing here drew on peripheral blood, taken from a patient treated with proton-based radiotherapy. The rearranged segments are TRBV7-2 and TRBJ2-5, and 11 bases in between align with TRBD2. The encoded CDR3 is CASSSSGRPGETQYF. Here is the DNA: TGTGCCAGCAGCTCTAGCGGGAGGCCGGGGGAGACCCAGTACTTC.